The TCR beta chain described here comes from a study of blood T cell repertoires in COVID-19. Overall study: From T cells, B-cell-depleted T cells, or PBMCs came the material, which was cDNA or gDNA.

Data came from immunoSEQ multiplex PCR; TCRdb stores just in-frame clones and leaves some out. Here the sample spans some 250,000 clones, roughly nine tenths being singletons. The length of the CDR3 is 12 residues. Germline CDR1 is SNHLY and CDR2 is FYNNEI. V was trimmed by 6 bases and J by 6 bases, leaving 12 bases between them. Participant reports of clinical history set cohort assignment. The clonotype originates from a human donor in a cohort exposed to, infected with or recovered from COVID-19 (not recorded which). The donor label of this sample is uncertain. The chain carries TRBV2 and TRBJ2-7; D is ambiguous. Specimen: PBMCs or T cells enriched from blood (not recorded which). The DNA for the CDR3 is TGTGCCAGCAGAGAGCCGTCGTCCGAGCAGTACTTC. Its protein is CASREPSSEQYF.